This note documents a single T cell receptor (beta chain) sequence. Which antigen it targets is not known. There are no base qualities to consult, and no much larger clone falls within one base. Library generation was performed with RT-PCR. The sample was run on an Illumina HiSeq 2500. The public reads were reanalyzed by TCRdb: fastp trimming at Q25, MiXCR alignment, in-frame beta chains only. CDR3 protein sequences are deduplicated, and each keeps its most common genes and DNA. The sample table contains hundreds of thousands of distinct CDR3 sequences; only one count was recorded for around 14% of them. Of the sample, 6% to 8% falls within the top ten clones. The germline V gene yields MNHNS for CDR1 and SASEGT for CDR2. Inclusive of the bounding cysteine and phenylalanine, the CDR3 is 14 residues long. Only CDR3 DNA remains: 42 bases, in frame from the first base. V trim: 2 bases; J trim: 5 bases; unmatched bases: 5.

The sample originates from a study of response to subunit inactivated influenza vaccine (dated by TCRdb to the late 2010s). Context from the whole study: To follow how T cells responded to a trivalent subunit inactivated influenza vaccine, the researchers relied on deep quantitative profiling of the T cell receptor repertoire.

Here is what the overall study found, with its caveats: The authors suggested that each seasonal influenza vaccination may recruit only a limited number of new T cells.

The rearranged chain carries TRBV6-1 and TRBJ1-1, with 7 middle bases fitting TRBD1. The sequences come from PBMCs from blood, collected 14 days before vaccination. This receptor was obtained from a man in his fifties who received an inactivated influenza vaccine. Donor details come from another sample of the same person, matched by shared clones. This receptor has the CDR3 CASSEKGARTEAFF. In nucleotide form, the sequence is TGTGCCAGCAGTGAAAAGGGGGCAAGGACTGAAGCTTTCTTT.